This T cell receptor (beta chain) was sequenced in a study of blood T cell repertoires in COVID-19. Profiling relied on immunoSEQ multiplex PCR, and the TCRdb table lists in-frame clones only, not all of them. This sample has 15,000 to 20,000 clones; around nine tenths occur once, and the top ten carry 49%. The J segment lost 0 bases and the V segment lost 3 bases, leaving 2 bases of the junction unmatched. This CDR3 is built from 15 residues. Germline V gene data show CDR1 as LGHDT and CDR2 as YNNKEL (reference sequence). This chain joins TRBV3-1 (or the pseudogene TRBV3-2) and TRBJ1-3, with 7 nucleotides matching TRBD1. This receptor was obtained from a human donor in a cohort sampled during active COVID-19. Source material: peripheral blood. The CDR3 loop reads CASSQAGGSGNTIYF. The CDR3 bases are TGTGCCAGCAGCCAGGCAGGGGGCTCTGGAAACACCATATATTTT.